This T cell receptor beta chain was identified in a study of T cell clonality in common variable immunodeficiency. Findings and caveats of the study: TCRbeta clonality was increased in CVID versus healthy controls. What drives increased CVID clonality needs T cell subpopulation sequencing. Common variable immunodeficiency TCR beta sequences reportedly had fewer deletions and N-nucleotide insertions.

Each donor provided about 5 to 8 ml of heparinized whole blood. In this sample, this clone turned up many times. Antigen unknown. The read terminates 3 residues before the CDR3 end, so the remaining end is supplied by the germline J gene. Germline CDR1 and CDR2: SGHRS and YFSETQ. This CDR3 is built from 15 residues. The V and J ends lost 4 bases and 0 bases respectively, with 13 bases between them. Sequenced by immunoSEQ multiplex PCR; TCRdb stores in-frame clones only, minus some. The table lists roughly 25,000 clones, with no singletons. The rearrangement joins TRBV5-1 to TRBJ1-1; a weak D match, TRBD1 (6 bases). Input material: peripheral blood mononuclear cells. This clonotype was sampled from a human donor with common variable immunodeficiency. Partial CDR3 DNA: TGCGCCAGCAGCGTGGACAGCAGCATGAACACTGAA. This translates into CASSVDSSMNTE. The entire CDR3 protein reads CASSVDSSMNTEAFF.